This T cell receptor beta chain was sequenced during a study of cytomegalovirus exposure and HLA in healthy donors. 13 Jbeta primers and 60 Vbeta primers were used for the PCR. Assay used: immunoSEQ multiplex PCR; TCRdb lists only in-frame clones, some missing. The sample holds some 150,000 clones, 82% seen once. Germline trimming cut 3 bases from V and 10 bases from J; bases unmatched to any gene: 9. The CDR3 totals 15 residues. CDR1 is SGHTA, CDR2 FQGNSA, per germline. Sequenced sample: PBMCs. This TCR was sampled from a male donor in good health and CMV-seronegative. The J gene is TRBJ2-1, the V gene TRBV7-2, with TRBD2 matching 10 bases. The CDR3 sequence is CASSFRSGRAREQFF. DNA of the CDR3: TGTGCCAGCAGCTTTAGGAGCGGGAGGGCTCGGGAGCAGTTCTTC.